The rows below give T cell receptor beta chains drawn from one sample of a study of blood T cells in healthy people across ages. TCRdb fed the 5' RACE reads into MiXCR, producing one record per CDR3 protein. Of fewer than 1.5 million distinct CDR3 sequences listed, 35% to 45% are singletons. Sequencing used blood. The receptors stem from a woman aged 18-35 years in good health. The CDR3 runs from the conserved cysteine through the conserved F or W. D genes are given only for firm matches. Not all rows give a size; the values are once, few, many and, for expanded clones, a class.

TRBV6-5	NA	TRBD1	TRBJ1-6	TGTGCCAGCAGTTACCGACAGGGAGGTAATTCACCCCTCCACTTT	CASSYRQGGNSPLHF
TRBV5-1	NA	TRBD1	TRBJ2-1	TGCGCCAGCAGGACGTGGGACCGGACAGGGAATTACAATGAGCAGTTCTTC	CASRTWDRTGNYNEQFF
TRBV20-1	NA	TRBD2	TRBJ2-2	TGCAGTGCTAGACCCCTAGCGGGAGGACACACCGGGGAGCTGTTTTTT	CSARPLAGGHTGELFF
TRBV28	few	NA	TRBJ1-1	TGTGCCAGCAGTTTTTTAGGACTGGGCACTGAAGCTTTCTTT	CASSFLGLGTEAFF
TRBV4-1	NA	NA	TRBJ1-2	TGCGCCAGCAGCCAAGAAGGGAGCCGGCTAGTGCAGGCTAACGATGGCTACACCTTC	CASSQEGSRLVQANDGYTF
TRBV6-2/TRBV6-3	NA	NA	TRBJ2-3	TGTGCCAGCAGCAGGACTCCGGGGTCTCCTACGCAGTATTTT	CASSRTPGSPTQYF
TRBV20-1	NA	NA	TRBJ1-1	TGCAGTGCTAGCTCCAGGGTTTCTGAAGCTTTCTTT	CSASSRVSEAFF
TRBV28	few	TRBD1	TRBJ1-2	TGTGCCAGCAGCCAGAGGGACAGGGGAATCGTTGGCTATGGCTACACCTTC	CASSQRDRGIVGYGYTF
TRBV2	NA	NA	TRBJ2-5	TGTGCCGTCGGGTCAGGCTATGGGACCCAGTACTTC	CAVGSGYGTQYF
TRBV11-2	NA	NA	TRBJ2-1	TGTGCCAGCAGCTTAAGCCCTCAGCCTGGCCCCCACAATGAGCAGTTCTTC	CASSLSPQPGPHNEQFF
TRBV21-1	few	NA	TRBJ2-4	TGTGCCACCGACAGGGAGGAGTACTTC	CATDREEYF
TRBV6-1	few	NA	TRBJ1-1	TGTGCCAGCACCGCGGGAGAAGCTTTCTTT	CASTAGEAFF
TRBV7-9	NA	NA	TRBJ2-1	TGTGCCAGCAGCGTATCACAGAACAATGAGCAGTTCTTC	CASSVSQNNEQFF
TRBV15	few	NA	TRBJ1-2	TGTGCCACCAGCAGACCGGACAGTAACTATGGCTACACCTTC	CATSRPDSNYGYTF
TRBV15	NA	TRBD1	TRBJ1-2	TGTGCCACCAGCAGACCGGACAGGAACTATGGCTACACCTTC	CATSRPDRNYGYTF
TRBV30	NA	NA	TRBJ1-2	TGTGCCGGGACCCTACGGGGGTTCTATGGCTACACCTTC	CAGTLRGFYGYTF
TRBV11-2	NA	TRBD1	TRBJ1-6	TGTGCCAGCAGCTCCCGGGACAGGGGGAGATCACCCCTCCACTTT	CASSSRDRGRSPLHF
TRBV20-1	NA	NA	TRBJ2-3	TGCAGTGCTAGCCCCTCGGCAGATACGCAGTATTTT	CSASPSADTQYF
TRBV7-9	few	TRBD1	TRBJ2-6	TGTGCCAGCAGCTTATACGGGACAGGGATGTCTGGGGCCAACGTCCTGACTTTC	CASSLYGTGMSGANVLTF
TRBV28	NA	TRBD1	TRBJ2-1	TGTGCCAGCAGTTTTGTCCAGGGGGCGAGGAATGAGCAGTTCTTC	CASSFVQGARNEQFF
TRBV29-1	NA	NA	TRBJ2-7	TGCAGCGTTTTCTTCCCTTCCTACGAGCAGTACTTC	CSVFFPSYEQYF
TRBV20-1	once	TRBD1	TRBJ2-7	TGCAGTGCTAGAGATCCGGGACAGAGCTCCTACGAGCAGTACTTC	CSARDPGQSSYEQYF
TRBV10-3	NA	NA	TRBJ2-5	TGTGCCATCAGTGATAGCCCAGGATCAGCTGAGCAGTACTTC	CAISDSPGSAEQYF
TRBV28	NA	NA	TRBJ2-6	TGTGCCAGCACCCCGCTGGGTTCTGGGGCCAACGTCCTGACTTTC	CASTPLGSGANVLTF
TRBV5-1	NA	TRBD2	TRBJ2-7	TGCGCCAGCAGTTACACTAGCGGGAGTTCCTACAATGAGCAGTACTTC	CASSYTSGSSYNEQYF
TRBV5-1	NA	TRBD1	TRBJ2-7	TGCGCCAGCAGCTGGGATGGAACGACAGGGGCTTCCTTCGACGAGCAGTACTTC	CASSWDGTTGASFDEQYF
TRBV5-1	NA	NA	TRBJ1-2	TGCGCCAGCAGCTTAGCAGCAGATTCTAACGTCTATGGCTACACCTTC	CASSLAADSNVYGYTF
TRBV7-2	NA	TRBD2	TRBJ2-3	TGTGCCAGCAGCCAAAGGGCTAGCGGGAGACCAGATACGCAGTATTTT	CASSQRASGRPDTQYF
TRBV4-2	NA	TRBD2	TRBJ2-3	TGTGCCGGCAGCCCACTAGCGGGAGGAGGGCGGGATACGCAGTATTTT	CAGSPLAGGGRDTQYF
TRBV4-1	few	TRBD1	TRBJ1-2	TGCGCCAGCAGCCCAGGACCGGGACAGAGAAGCTATGGCTACACCTTC	CASSPGPGQRSYGYTF
TRBV24-1	NA	TRBD1	TRBJ2-1	TGTGCCACCAATGGACAGGGGGCATACAATAAGCAGTTCTTC	CATNGQGAYNKQFF
TRBV5-1	NA	TRBD2	TRBJ2-2	TGCGCCAGCAGCTGGACTAGCGGGGGGGCGAACACCGGGGAGCTGTTTTTT	CASSWTSGGANTGELFF
TRBV7-8	NA	TRBD2	TRBJ2-1	TGTGCCAGCACCTTCAGCGGGGGGGATTACAATGAGCAGTTCTTC	CASTFSGGDYNEQFF
TRBV20-1	few	NA	TRBJ2-7	TGCAGTGCTAGAAAATTAGGCCGGACAGACTCACTCGAGCAGTACTTC	CSARKLGRTDSLEQYF
TRBV27	NA	TRBD2	TRBJ2-1	TGTGCCAGCAACCCTAGCGGGGGGGGCTACAATGAGCAGTTCTTC	CASNPSGGGYNEQFF
TRBV2	few	NA	TRBJ2-5	TGTGCCAGCAGTGGTGAGACAGCATCTATTAAAGAGACCCAGTACTTC	CASSGETASIKETQYF
TRBV7-6	NA	NA	TRBJ2-3	TGTGCCAGCAACTTAGGTGGATACGGCACAGATACGCAGTATTTT	CASNLGGYGTDTQYF
TRBV12-3/TRBV12-4	NA	TRBD2	TRBJ2-7	TGTGCCAGCAGGAGTAGCGGGATACCCTCCGAGCAGTACTTC	CASRSSGIPSEQYF
TRBV4-1	NA	NA	TRBJ2-1	TGCGCCAGCAGCCAAGATAATCGGGTAAATGAGCAGTTCTTC	CASSQDNRVNEQFF
TRBV5-4	few	TRBD2	TRBJ2-3	TGTGCCAGCAGCTTGGGAGGACTAGCGGGAGAAGTTGGCACAGATACGCAGTATTTT	CASSLGGLAGEVGTDTQYF
TRBV7-8	NA	NA	TRBJ2-1	TGTGCCAGCAGACAAGGGGCACTCGGGGACAATGAGCAGTTCTTC	CASRQGALGDNEQFF
TRBV29-1	many	TRBD2	TRBJ2-3	TGCAGCGTTGAAGCTAGCGGGATTCCAGATACGCAGTATTTT	CSVEASGIPDTQYF
TRBV5-1	NA	NA	TRBJ1-1	TGCGCCAGCAGCTTGGCTCAGGGTCTCACTGAAGCTTTCTTT	CASSLAQGLTEAFF
TRBV5-1	once	TRBD1	TRBJ2-1	TGCGCCGGCAGCGTCAGGGGGAGCATCGACAATGAGCAGTTCTTC	CAGSVRGSIDNEQFF
TRBV11-2	few	NA	TRBJ2-5	TGTGCCAGCAGCTTAGTTCGGCAGGCCGATAACGTCCAAGAGACCCAGTACTTC	CASSLVRQADNVQETQYF
TRBV28	NA	NA	TRBJ1-4	TGTGCCAGCAGTTTGAGGGACGCGAGGGCAAAACTGTTTTTT	CASSLRDARAKLFF
TRBV4-1	NA	TRBD2	TRBJ2-3	TGCGCCAGCAGCCAACCTCTGACTAGCAGATCCCCAGATACGCAGTATTTT	CASSQPLTSRSPDTQYF
TRBV4-1	few	NA	TRBJ2-7	TGCGCCAGCAGCCCCGTCACGGGGACCTACGAGCAGTACTTC	CASSPVTGTYEQYF
TRBV5-1	NA	TRBD1	TRBJ2-6	TGCGCCAGCAGCTCTCCCCGACAGGGTGCCCCCTCTGGGGCCAACGTCCTGACTTTC	CASSSPRQGAPSGANVLTF
TRBV5-5	few	TRBD2	TRBJ2-1	TGTGCCAGCAGCTTCGGACTAGCCATGGACGCCTACAATGAGCAGTTCTTC	CASSFGLAMDAYNEQFF
TRBV20-1	NA	NA	TRBJ1-2	TGCAGTGCTAGCCTCACCAGAGACTCTTATGGCTACACCTTC	CSASLTRDSYGYTF
TRBV27	NA	TRBD1	TRBJ2-3	TGTGCCAGCAGCCATTTACCGCCTTGGGACAGGGAGAGCACAGATACGCAGTATTTT	CASSHLPPWDRESTDTQYF
TRBV29-1	NA	TRBD2	TRBJ2-5	TGCAGCGTTGACCTAGCGGGAGGAGAGGCCCAGTACTTC	CSVDLAGGEAQYF
TRBV4-2	NA	NA	TRBJ1-6	TGTGCCAGCAGCCCGAAGCCAGGCAATAATTCACCCCTCCACTTT	CASSPKPGNNSPLHF